Listed here is a single T cell receptor beta chain. Indicated treatment: about 20 received Ad26.COV2.S at low or high dose, single or two shots; several received placebo; per-sample allocation not given. At day 63 after the first vaccine or placebo injection, samples were drawn. This sample was included in a study of Ad26.COV2.S vaccination and SARS-CoV-2 variants. The CDR3 has 12 residues. CDR1 LNHDA and CDR2 SQIVND come from the germline V gene (reference sequence). Trimming left V 8 bases short and J 1 base short, with 9 bases between. Measured with immunoSEQ multiplex PCR; TCRdb has only the in-frame clones, and not every one. The data hold 430,000 or so clones, with 80% to 95% observed a single time.

V is TRBV19 and J is TRBJ2-7; D is ambiguous. The specimen was peripheral blood, collected in a trial of Ad26.COV2.S vaccine versus placebo. The source of this sequence is a person aged 18 to 59 who received the Ad26.COV2.S COVID-19 vaccine or a placebo. CDR3 DNA sequence: TGTGCCAGTTATGACGGTTCCTACGAGCAGTACTTC. It encodes CASYDGSYEQYF.